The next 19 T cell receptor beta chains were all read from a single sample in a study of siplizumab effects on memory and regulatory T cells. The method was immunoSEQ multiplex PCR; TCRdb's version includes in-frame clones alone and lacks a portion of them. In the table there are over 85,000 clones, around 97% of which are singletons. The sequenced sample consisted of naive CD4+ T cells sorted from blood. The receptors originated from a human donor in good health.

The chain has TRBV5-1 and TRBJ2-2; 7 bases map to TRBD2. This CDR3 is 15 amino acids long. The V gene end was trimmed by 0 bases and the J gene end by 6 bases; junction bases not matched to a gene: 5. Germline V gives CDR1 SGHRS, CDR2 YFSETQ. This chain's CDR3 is CASSLGPAGAGELFF. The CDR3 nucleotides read TGCGCCAGCAGCTTGGGGCCGGCGGGGGCCGGGGAGCTGTTTTTT.

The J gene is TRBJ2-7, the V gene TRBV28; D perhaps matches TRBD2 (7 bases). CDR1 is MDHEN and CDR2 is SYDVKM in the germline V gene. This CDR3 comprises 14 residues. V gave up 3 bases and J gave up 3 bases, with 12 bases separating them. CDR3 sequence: CASSFQGGGYEQYF. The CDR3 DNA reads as TGTGCCAGCAGTTTCCAGGGAGGGGGCTACGAGCAGTACTTC.

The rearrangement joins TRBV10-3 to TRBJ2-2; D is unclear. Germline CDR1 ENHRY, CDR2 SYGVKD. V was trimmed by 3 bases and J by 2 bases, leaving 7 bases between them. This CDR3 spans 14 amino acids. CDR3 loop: CAISDSVNTGELFF. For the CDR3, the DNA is TGTGCCATCAGTGATTCGGTAAACACCGGGGAGCTGTTTTTT.

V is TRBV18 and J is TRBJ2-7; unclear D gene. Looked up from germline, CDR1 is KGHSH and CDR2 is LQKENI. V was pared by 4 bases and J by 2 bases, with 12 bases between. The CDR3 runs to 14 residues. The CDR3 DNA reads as TGTGCCAGCTCACGTGGGCCAGATACCTACGAGCAGTACTTC. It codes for CASSRGPDTYEQYF.

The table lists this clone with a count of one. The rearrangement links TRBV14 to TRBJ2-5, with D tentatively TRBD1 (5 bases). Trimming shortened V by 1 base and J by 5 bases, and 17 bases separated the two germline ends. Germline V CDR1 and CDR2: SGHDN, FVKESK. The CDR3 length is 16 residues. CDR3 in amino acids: CASSQARQRFGETQYF. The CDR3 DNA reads TGTGCCAGCAGCCAAGCAAGACAGCGTTTTGGGGAGACCCAGTACTTC. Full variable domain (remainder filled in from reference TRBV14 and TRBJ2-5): EAGVTQFPSHSVIEKGQTVTLRCDPISGHDNLYWYRRVMGKEIKFLLHFVKESKQDESGMPNNRFLAERTGGTYSTLKVQPAELEDSGVYFCASSQARQRFGETQYFGPGTRLLVL.

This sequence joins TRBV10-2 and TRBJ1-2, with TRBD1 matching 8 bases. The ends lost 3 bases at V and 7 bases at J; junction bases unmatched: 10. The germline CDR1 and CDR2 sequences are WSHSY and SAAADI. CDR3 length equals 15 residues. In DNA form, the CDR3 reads TGCGCCAGCAGTGAAATCAGGGGGCAGTTACGTGGCTACACCTTC. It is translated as CASSEIRGQLRGYTF.

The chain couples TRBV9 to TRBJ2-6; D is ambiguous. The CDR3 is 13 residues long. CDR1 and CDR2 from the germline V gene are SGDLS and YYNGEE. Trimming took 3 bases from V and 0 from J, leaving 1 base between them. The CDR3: CASSGSGANVLTF. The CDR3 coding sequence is TGTGCCAGCAGCGGCTCTGGGGCCAACGTCCTGACTTTC.

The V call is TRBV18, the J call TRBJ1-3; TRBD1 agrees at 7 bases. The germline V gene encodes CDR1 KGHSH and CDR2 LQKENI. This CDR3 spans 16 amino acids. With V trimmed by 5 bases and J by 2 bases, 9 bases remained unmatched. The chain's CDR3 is CASSINGQGAGNTIYF. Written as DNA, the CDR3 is TGTGCCAGCTCAATAAACGGTCAGGGGGCTGGAAACACCATATATTTT.

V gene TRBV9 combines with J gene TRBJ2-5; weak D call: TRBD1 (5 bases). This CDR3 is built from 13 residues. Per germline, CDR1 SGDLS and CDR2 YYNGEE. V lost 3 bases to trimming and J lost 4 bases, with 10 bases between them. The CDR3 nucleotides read TGTGCCAGCAGCGCCCTCCAGGGAGAGACCCAGTACTTC. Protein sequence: CASSALQGETQYF.

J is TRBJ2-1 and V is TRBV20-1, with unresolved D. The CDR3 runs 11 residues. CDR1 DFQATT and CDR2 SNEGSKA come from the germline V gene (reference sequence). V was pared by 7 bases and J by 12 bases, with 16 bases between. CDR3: CSVNNEVRQFF. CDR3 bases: TGCAGTGTTAACAACGAAGTAAGGCAGTTCTTC.

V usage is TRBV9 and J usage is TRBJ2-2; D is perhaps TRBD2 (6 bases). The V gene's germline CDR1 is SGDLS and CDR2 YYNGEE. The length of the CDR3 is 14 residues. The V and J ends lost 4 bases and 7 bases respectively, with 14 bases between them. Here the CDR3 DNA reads TGTGCCAGCAGCTCGAGACTAGTCAGCGGGGAGCTGTTTTTT. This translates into CASSSRLVSGELFF.

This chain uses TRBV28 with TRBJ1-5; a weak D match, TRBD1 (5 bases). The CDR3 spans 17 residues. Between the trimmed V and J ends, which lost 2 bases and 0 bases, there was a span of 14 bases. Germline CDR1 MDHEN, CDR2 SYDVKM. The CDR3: CASSLVGRAVSNQPQHF. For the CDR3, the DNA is TGTGCCAGCAGTTTAGTGGGCAGGGCGGTTAGCAATCAGCCCCAGCATTTT. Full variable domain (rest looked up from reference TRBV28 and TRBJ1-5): DVKVTQSSRYLVKRTGEKVFLECVQDMDHENMFWYRQDPGLGLRLIYFSYDVKMKEKGDIPEGYSVSREKKERFSLILESASTNQTSMYLCASSLVGRAVSNQPQHFGDGTRLSIL.

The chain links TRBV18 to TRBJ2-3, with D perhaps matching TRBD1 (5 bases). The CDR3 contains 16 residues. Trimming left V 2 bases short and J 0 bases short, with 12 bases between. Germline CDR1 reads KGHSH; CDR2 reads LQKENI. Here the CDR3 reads CASSPNRQASTDTQYF. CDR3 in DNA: TGTGCCAGCTCACCAAACAGGCAAGCTAGCACAGATACGCAGTATTTT.

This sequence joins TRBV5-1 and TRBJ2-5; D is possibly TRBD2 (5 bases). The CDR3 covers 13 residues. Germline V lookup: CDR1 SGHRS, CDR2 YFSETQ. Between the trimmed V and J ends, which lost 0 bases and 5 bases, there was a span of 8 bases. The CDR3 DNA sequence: TGCGCCAGCAGCTTGGGCCAGCGGGAGACCCAGTACTTC. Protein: CASSLGQRETQYF.

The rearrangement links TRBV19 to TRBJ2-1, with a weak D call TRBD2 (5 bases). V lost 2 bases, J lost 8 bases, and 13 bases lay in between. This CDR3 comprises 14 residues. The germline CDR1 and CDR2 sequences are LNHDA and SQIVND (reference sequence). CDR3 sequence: CASSIRGSVDEQFF. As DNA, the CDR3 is TGTGCCAGTAGTATACGGGGATCCGTTGATGAGCAGTTCTTC. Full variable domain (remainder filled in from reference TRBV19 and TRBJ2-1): DGGITQSPKYLFRKEGQNVTLSCEQNLNHDAMYWYRQDPGQGLRLIYYSQIVNDFQKGDIAEGYSVSREKKESFPLTVTSAQKNPTAFYLCASSIRGSVDEQFFGPGTRLTVL.

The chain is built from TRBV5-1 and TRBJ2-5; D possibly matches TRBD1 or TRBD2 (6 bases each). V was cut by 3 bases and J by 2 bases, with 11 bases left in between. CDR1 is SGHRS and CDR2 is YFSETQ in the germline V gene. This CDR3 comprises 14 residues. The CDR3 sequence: CASSWRGEQETQYF. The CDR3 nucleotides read TGCGCCAGCAGCTGGAGGGGGGAACAAGAGACCCAGTACTTC.

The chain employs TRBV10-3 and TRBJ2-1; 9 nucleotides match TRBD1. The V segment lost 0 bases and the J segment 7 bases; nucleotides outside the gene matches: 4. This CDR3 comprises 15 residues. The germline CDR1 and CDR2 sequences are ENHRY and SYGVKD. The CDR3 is CAISESGQGENEQFF. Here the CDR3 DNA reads TGTGCCATCAGTGAGTCGGGACAGGGAGAAAATGAGCAGTTCTTC.

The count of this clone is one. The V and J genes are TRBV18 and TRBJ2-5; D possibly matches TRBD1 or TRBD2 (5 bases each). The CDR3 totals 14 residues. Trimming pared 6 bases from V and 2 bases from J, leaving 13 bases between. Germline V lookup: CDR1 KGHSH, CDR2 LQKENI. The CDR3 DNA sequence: TGTGCCAGCTCGTACACGGGGCAGCAAGAGACCCAGTACTTC. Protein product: CASSYTGQQETQYF.

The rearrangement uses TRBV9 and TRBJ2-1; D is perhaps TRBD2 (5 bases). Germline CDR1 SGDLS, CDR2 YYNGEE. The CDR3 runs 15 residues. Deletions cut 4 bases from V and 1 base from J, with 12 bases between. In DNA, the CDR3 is TGTGCCAGCAGCCCGACGCGAGGGTCCTACAATGAGCAGTTCTTC. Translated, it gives CASSPTRGSYNEQFF.